The clone carrying this TCR beta chain was observed a handful of times. Its antigen is still unknown. The sample is drawn from a study of a mutant IDH1 vaccine in newly diagnosed glioma. The time point here: week 11, during vaccination. Each dose delivered 300 ug of mutant IDH1 20-mer peptide subcutaneously with imiquimod. TCRdb's table, derived via immunoSEQ multiplex PCR, lists solely in-frame clones and lacks some. The table shows 100,000 to 150,000 clones, with about four fifths occurring only once. The specimen comprised PBMCs, sampled from a glioma patient whose treatment included an IDH1 peptide vaccine. The TCR originated in a man aged 35-49 years with glioma.

Here the CDR3 reads CASSMQRSGYTF. The CDR3 region has the DNA TGTGCCAGTAGTATGCAAAGAAGTGGCTACACCTTC. V is TRBV19 and J is TRBJ1-2; no firm D call. Trimming pared 3 bases from V and 7 bases from J, leaving 9 bases between. The CDR3 extends over 12 amino acids. The germline CDR1 and CDR2 sequences are LNHDA and SQIVND (reference sequence).